The clone carrying this T cell receptor (beta chain) came up once. The sample originates from a study of blood T cell repertoires in COVID-19. Study context: In each case, the material was cDNA or gDNA derived from T cells, B-cell-depleted T cells, or PBMCs.

Assay used: immunoSEQ multiplex PCR; TCRdb lists only in-frame clones, some missing. The data hold about 240,000 clones, with 80% to 85% observed a single time. In germline, CDR1 is SNHLY, CDR2 FYNNEI. Trimming stripped 3 bases from V and 4 bases from J, with 12 bases between. The CDR3 runs to 14 residues. This receptor was taken from a woman aged 60 to 75 with active or convalescent COVID-19. The material sequenced was peripheral blood. The chain uses TRBV2 and TRBJ1-2, with a weak D call TRBD1 (6 bases). This CDR3 is CASSESRGVYGYTF. CDR3 sequence (DNA): TGTGCCAGCAGTGAGTCCAGGGGCGTCTATGGCTACACCTTC.